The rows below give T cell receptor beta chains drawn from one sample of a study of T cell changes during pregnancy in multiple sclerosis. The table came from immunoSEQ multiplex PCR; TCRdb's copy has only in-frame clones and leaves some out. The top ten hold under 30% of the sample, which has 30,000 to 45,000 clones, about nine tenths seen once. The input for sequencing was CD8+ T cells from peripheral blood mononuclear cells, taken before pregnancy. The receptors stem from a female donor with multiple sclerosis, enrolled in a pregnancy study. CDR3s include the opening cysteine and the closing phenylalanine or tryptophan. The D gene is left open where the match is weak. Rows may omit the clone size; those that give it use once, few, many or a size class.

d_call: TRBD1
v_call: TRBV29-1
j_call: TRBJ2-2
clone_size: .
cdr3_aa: CSVERGGNTGELFF
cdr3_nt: TGCAGCGTTGAGCGAGGGGGCAACACCGGGGAGCTGTTTTTT

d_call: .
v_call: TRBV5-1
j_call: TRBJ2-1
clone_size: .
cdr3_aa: CASSLNAGREQFF
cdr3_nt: TGCGCCAGCAGCTTGAATGCAGGGAGGGAGCAGTTCTTC

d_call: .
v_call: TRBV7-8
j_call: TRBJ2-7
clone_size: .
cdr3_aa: CASSLGPGYYEQYF
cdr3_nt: TGTGCCAGCAGCTTGGGTCCAGGGTACTACGAGCAGTACTTC

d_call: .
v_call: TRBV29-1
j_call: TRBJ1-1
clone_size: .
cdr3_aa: CSVDGYRENTEAFF
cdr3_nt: TGCAGCGTTGATGGATACAGAGAGAACACTGAAGCTTTCTTT

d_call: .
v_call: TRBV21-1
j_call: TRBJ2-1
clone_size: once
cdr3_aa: CASSSLPGLAVPEFF
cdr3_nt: TGTGCCAGCAGCTCCTTACCGGGACTAGCGGTGCCCGAGTTCTTC

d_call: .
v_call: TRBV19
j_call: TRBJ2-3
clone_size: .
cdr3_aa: CASIGRAHTDTQYF
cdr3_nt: TGTGCCAGTATCGGCAGGGCCCACACAGATACGCAGTATTTT

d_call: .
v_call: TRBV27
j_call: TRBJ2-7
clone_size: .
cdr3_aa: CASSLSISGQPIGTEQYF
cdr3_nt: TGTGCCAGCAGTTTATCGATATCAGGACAACCGATTGGAACCGAGCAGTACTTC

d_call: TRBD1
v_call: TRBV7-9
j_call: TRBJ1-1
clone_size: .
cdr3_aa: CASSLADRGQAEAFF
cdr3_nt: TGTGCCAGCAGCCTGGCGGACAGGGGGCAGGCTGAAGCTTTCTTT

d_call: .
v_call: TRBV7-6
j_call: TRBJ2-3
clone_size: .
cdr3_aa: CASRSTVNTDTQYF
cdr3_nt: TGTGCCAGCAGATCGACAGTCAACACAGATACGCAGTATTTT

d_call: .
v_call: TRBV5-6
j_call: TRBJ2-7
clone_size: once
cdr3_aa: CASSVGKYEQYF
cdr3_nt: TGTGCCAGCAGCGTGGGAAAATACGAGCAGTACTTC

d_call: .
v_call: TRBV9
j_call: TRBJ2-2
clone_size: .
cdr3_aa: CASSVGSGDDTGELFF
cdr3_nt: TGTGCCAGCAGCGTAGGATCGGGAGATGACACCGGGGAGCTGTTTTTT

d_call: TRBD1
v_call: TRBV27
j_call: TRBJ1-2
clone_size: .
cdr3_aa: CASSLGVGDRASGYTF
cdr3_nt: TGTGCCAGCAGTTTGGGGGTTGGGGACAGGGCCAGTGGCTACACCTTC

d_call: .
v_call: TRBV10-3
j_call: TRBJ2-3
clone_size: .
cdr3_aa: CAISVGGGDLAQYF
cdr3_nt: TGTGCCATCAGTGTAGGTGGAGGGGACCTGGCGCAGTATTTT

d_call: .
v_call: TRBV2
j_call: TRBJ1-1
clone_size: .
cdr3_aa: CASSESPREAFF
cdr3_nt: TGTGCCAGCAGTGAGAGTCCGCGGGAAGCTTTCTTT

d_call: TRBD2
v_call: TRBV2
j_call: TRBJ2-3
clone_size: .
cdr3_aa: CASSDGGTSTDTQYF
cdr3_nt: TGTGCCAGCAGCGACGGGGGGACTAGCACAGATACGCAGTATTTT

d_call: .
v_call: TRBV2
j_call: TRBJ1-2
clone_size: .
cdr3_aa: CASTRRLGYTF
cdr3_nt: TGTGCCAGCACCCGTCGGTTAGGCTACACCTTC

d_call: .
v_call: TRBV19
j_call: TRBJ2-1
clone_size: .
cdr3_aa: CASSRSGASYNEQFF
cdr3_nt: TGTGCCAGTAGTCGGTCCGGAGCTTCCTACAATGAGCAGTTCTTC

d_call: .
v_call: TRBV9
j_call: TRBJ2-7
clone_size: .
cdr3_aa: CASSVSSSESSYEQYF
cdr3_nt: TGTGCCAGCAGCGTATCGTCTAGCGAGAGCTCCTACGAGCAGTACTTC

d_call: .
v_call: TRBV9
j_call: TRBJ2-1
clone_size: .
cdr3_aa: CASSVGGDEQFF
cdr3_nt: TGTGCCAGCAGCGTAGGGGGCGATGAGCAGTTCTTC

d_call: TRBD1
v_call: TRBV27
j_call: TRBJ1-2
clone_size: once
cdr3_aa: CASSLDRARGYTF
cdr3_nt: TGTGCCAGCAGTTTGGACAGGGCTCGTGGCTACACCTTC

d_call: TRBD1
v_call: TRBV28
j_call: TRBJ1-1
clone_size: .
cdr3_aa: CASSLQGGNTEAFF
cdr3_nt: TGTGCCAGCAGTTTGCAGGGGGGGAACACTGAAGCTTTCTTT

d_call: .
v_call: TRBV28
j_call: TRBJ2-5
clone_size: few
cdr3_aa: CASSLSDQETQYF
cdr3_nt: TGTGCCAGCAGTTTGAGCGACCAAGAGACCCAGTACTTC

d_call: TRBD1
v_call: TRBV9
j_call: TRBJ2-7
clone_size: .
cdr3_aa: CASSSGTDSYEQYF
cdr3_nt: TGTGCCAGCAGCTCTGGGACAGATTCCTACGAGCAGTACTTC

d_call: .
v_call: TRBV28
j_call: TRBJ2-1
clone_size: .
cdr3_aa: CASSLSLEQFF
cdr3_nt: TGTGCCAGCAGTTTATCCCTCGAGCAGTTCTTC

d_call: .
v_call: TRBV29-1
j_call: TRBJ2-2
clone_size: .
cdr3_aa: CSVENRDAGELFF
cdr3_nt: TGCAGCGTCGAGAACAGGGACGCCGGGGAGCTGTTTTTT